This T cell receptor beta chain was observed in a study of cytomegalovirus exposure and HLA in healthy donors. Study outcomes and limitations: The study designated 160 or so TCR beta chains cytomegalovirus-associated. TCR clusters originating in the first cohort tended to co-occur in the 110 or so validation repertoires, according to a later analysis.

Profiled with immunoSEQ multiplex PCR; TCRdb holds only in-frame clones, not every one. The sample has about 150,000 clones, roughly 91% seen once. About this clone: The antigen is unknown.

There are 14 residues in the CDR3. CDR1 and CDR2 from the germline V gene are SGHNT and YENEEA. V lost 6 bases, J lost 0 bases, and 4 bases stayed unmatched. The receptor was isolated from a woman aged 18-29 years in good health and CMV-seropositive. Sequencing used PBMCs. The chain uses TRBV11-3 and TRBJ2-5, with 7 positions matching TRBD1. DNA for the CDR3: TGTGCCAGCAGGATAGGGGGCAACCAAGAGACCCAGTACTTC. It codes for CASRIGGNQETQYF.